The subject of this entry is one T cell receptor (beta chain). Antigen specificity is unknown. CDR1 and CDR2 from the germline V gene are LNHDA and SQIVND (reference sequence). The CDR3 totals 13 residues. V lost 5 bases and J lost 9, with 14 bases in between. The PCR contained 60 Vbeta and 13 Jbeta primers. Clones were sequenced by immunoSEQ multiplex PCR, and TCRdb holds only the in-frame ones, with some missing. Found here are about 130,000 clones, 85% to 90% of them singletons; the top ten hold 6% to 8%. This specimen belongs to a study of cytomegalovirus exposure and HLA in healthy donors. Study details: Earlier, fewer than 130 million unique TCR beta sequences were recovered from around 180 million T cells by an analysis. General observations from the study: Analyzed later, most CMV-associated TCR beta chains appeared HLA-restricted. Only CMV serostatus was available as immune exposure information.

This clonotype was obtained from a woman under 40 in good health and CMV-seropositive. Sequencing was done on a sample of PBMCs. This rearrangement joins TRBV19 to TRBJ2-1; D is perhaps TRBD2 (5 bases). The DNA for the CDR3 is TGTGCCAGTAGTGTCACTAGAGCCCTTGAGCAGTTCTTC. It is translated as CASSVTRALEQFF.